This T cell receptor beta chain was identified in a study of regulatory T cells in long-lasting Graves disease. Study-level findings and limits: Segments TRBV28, TRBJ1-2 and TRBJ2-5 showed preferential usage in persistent disease.

Libraries of TCR beta came from iRepertoire HTBI primers plus Arm-PCR of CDR3 regions. TCRdb processed the multiplex PCR reads anew with MiXCR; each CDR3 protein has one entry. The sample carries around 500,000 distinct CDR3 sequences, under 25% recorded once. This clonotype turned up a few times. Its antigen remains unknown. A much larger clonotype is one base distant, so this may be a read error. Time point here: persistent/refractory GD, antithyroid drugs over 5 years with positive TRAb. The TCR library was prepared using RNA isolated from PBMCs. Graves' disease diagnosis used American Thyroid Association guidelines. J lost 4 bases, V lost 2 bases, and 16 bases had no gene match. There are 18 residues in the CDR3. Germline loops: CDR1 WSHSY, CDR2 SAAADI.

The origin of this receptor is a female donor with Graves disease. This material consisted of peripheral blood mononuclear cells (PBMCs), taken when the disease was refractory, from a patient treated with antithyroid drugs. V and J are TRBV10-2 and TRBJ1-1, with 7 bases matching TRBD1. CDR3 sequence (DNA): TGCGCCAGCAGTGAGCGCGATTTTCCGGGACAGCCGAGCACTGAAGCTTTCTTT. Protein sequence: CASSERDFPGQPSTEAFF.